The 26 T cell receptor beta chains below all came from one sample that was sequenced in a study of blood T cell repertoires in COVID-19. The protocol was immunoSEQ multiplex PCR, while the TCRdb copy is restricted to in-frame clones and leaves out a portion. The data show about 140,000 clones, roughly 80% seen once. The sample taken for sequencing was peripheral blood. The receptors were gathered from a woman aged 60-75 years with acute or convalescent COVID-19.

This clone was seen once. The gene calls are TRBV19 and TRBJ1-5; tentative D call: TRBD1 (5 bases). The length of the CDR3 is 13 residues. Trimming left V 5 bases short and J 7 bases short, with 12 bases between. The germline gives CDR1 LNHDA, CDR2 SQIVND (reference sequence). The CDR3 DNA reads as TGTGCCAGTAGTGAAGGGGTTTACCAGCCCCAGCATTTT. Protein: CASSEGVYQPQHF.

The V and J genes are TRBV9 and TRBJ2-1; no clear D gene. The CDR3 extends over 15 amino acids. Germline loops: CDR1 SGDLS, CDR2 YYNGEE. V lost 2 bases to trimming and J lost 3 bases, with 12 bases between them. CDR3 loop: CASSVQVTSYNEQFF. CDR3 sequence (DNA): TGTGCCAGCAGCGTTCAGGTAACCAGCTACAATGAGCAGTTCTTC.

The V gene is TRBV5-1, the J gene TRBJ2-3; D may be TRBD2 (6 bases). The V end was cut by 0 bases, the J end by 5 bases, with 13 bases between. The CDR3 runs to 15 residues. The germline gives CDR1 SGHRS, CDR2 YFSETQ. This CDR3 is CASSLEGGKGDTQYF. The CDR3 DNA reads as TGCGCCAGCAGCTTGGAGGGCGGGAAAGGAGATACGCAGTATTTT. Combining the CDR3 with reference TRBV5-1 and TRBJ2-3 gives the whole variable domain KAGVTQTPRYLIKTRGQQVTLSCSPISGHRSVSWYQQTPGQGLQFLFEYFSETQRNKGNFPGRFSGRQFSNSRSEMNVSTLELGDSALYLCASSLEGGKGDTQYFGPGTRLTVL.

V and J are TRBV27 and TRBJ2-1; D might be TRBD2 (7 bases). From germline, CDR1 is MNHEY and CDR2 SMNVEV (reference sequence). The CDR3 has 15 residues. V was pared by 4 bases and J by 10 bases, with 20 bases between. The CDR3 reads CASSSPDAKGGEQFF. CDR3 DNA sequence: TGTGCCAGCAGTTCACCGGACGCGAAGGGGGGGGAGCAGTTCTTC.

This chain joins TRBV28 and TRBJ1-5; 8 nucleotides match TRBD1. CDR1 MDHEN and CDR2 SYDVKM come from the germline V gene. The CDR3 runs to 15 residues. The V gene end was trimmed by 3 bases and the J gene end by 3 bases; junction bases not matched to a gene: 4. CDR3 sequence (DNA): TGTGCCAGCAGTTTCGTGACAGGGGTCAATCAGCCCCAGCATTTT. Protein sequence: CASSFVTGVNQPQHF.

This CDR3 reads CASSITGRGRYQPQHF. The CDR3 nucleotides are TGTGCCAGTAGTATCACCGGGAGGGGGAGATATCAGCCCCAGCATTTT. The V gene is TRBV19, the J gene TRBJ1-5, with D tentatively TRBD1 (6 bases). V was clipped by 3 bases and J by 5 bases, with 17 bases between them. Germline V gene data show CDR1 as LNHDA and CDR2 as SQIVND (reference sequence). This CDR3 contains 16 residues.

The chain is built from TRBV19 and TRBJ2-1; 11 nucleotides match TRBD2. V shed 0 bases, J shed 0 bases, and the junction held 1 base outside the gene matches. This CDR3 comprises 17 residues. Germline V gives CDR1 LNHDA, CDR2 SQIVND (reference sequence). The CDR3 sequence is CASSIEGLAVSYNEQFF. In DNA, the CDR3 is TGTGCCAGTAGTATAGAGGGACTAGCGGTCTCCTACAATGAGCAGTTCTTC.

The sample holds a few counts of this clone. This CDR3 is CASSIRTSGYPGELFF. CDR3 DNA: TGTGCCAGCAGTATTAGGACTAGCGGGTACCCCGGGGAGCTGTTTTTT. The rearrangement joins TRBV27 to TRBJ2-2, with 11 bases identical to TRBD2. The CDR3 is made up of 16 amino acids. Trimming cost V 5 bases and J 6 bases; bases outside gene matches: 8. Germline V gives CDR1 MNHEY, CDR2 SMNVEV (reference sequence).

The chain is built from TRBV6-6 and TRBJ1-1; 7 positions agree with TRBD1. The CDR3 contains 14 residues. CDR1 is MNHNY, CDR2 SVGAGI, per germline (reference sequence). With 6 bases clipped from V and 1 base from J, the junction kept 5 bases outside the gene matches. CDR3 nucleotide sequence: TGTGCCAGCAGGGTAGACAGGGCGAACACTGAAGCTTTCTTT. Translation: CASRVDRANTEAFF.

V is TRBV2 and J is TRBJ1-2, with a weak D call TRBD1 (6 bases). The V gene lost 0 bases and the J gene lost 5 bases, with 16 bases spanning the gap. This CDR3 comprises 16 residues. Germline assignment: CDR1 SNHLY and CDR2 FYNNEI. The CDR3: CASSEARPRGGYGYTF. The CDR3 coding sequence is TGTGCCAGCAGTGAAGCTCGCCCTAGGGGGGGGTATGGCTACACCTTC.

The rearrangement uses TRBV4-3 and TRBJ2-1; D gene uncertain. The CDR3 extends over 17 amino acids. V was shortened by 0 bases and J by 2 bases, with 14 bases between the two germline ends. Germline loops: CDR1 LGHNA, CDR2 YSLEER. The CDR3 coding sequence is TGCGCCAGCAGCCAAGATCGAGGTCCTTCTCCCTACAATGAGCAGTTCTTC. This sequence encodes CASSQDRGPSPYNEQFF.

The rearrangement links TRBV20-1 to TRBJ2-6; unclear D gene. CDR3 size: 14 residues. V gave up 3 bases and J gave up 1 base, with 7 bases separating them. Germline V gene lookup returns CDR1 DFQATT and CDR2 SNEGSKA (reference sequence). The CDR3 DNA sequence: TGCAGTGCTAGTCCTAGTTCTGGGGCCAACGTCCTGACTTTC. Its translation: CSASPSSGANVLTF.

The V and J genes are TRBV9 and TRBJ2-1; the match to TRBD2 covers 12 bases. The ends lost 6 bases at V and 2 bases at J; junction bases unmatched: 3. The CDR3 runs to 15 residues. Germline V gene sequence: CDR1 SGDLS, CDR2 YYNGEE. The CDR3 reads CASTRTSGTYNEQFF. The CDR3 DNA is TGTGCCAGCACGCGGACTAGCGGGACCTACAATGAGCAGTTCTTC.

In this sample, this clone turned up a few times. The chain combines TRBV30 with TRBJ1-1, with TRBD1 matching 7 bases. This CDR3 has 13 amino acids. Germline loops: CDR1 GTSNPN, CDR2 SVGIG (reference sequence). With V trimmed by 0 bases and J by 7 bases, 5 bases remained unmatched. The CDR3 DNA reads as TGTGCCTGGAGTGTACTGAGGGACAGTGAAGCTTTCTTT. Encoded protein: CAWSVLRDSEAFF.

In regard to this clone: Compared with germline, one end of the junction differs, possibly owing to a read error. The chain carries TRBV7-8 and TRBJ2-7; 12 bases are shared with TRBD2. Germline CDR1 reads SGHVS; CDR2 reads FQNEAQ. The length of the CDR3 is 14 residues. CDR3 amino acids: CASSLAGGSYEQYF. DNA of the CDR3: TGTGCCAGCAGCCTAGCGGGAGGGTCCTACGAGCAGTACTTC.

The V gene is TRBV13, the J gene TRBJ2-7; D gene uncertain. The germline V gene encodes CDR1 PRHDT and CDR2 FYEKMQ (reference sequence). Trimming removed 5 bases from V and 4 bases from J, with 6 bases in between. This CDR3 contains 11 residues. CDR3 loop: CASSLRYEQYF. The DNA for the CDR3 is TGTGCCAGCAGCCTACGATACGAGCAGTACTTC.

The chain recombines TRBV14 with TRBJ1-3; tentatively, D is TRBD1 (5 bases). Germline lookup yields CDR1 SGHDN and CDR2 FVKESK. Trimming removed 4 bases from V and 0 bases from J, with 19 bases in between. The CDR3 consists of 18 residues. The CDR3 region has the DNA TGTGCCAGCAGCCCGCCGGGGACTTTCGCTAGCTCTGGAAACACCATATATTTT. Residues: CASSPPGTFASSGNTIYF. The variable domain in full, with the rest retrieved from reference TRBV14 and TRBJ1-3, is EAGVTQFPSHSVIEKGQTVTLRCDPISGHDNLYWYRRVMGKEIKFLLHFVKESKQDESGMPNNRFLAERTGGTYSTLKVQPAELEDSGVYFCASSPPGTFASSGNTIYFGEGSWLTVV.

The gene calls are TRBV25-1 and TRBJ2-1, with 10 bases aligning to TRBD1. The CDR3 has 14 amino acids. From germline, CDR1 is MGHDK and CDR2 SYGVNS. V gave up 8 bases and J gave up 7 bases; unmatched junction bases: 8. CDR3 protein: CASDRTGGRNEQFF. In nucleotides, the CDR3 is TGTGCCAGCGACAGGACAGGGGGTCGAAATGAGCAGTTCTTC.

In DNA, the CDR3 is TGTGCCAGCAGTCCCTCGGGACAGGGTGGTTCACCCCTCCACTTT. Protein: CASSPSGQGGSPLHF. The chain carries TRBV6-5 and TRBJ1-6; 9 bases are shared with TRBD1. Looked up from germline, CDR1 is MNHEY and CDR2 is SVGAGI. The trim removed 5 bases at V and 9 bases at J, leaving 8 bases unmatched. The CDR3 sequence is 15 residues long.

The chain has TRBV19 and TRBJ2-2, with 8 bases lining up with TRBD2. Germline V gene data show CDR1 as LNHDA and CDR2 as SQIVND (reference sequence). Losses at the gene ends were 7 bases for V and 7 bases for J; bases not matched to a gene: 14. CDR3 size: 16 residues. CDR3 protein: CASKVSFTSGYGELFF. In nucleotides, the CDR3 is TGTGCCAGTAAGGTTTCGTTTACTAGCGGTTACGGGGAGCTGTTTTTT.

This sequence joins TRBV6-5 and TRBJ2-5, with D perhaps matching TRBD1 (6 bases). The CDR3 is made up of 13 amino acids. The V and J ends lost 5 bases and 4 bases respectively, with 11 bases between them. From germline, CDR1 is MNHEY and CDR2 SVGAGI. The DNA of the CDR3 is TGTGCCAGCAGTAGGGACACGGGAGAGACCCAGTACTTC. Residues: CASSRDTGETQYF.

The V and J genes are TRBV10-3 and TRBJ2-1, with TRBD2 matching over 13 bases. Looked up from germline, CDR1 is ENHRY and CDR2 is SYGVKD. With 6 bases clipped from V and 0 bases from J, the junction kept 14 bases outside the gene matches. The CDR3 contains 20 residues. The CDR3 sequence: CAIRPLGVTSGRASYNEQFF. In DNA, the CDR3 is TGTGCCATCAGACCCCTAGGGGTAACTAGCGGGAGGGCCTCCTACAATGAGCAGTTCTTC.

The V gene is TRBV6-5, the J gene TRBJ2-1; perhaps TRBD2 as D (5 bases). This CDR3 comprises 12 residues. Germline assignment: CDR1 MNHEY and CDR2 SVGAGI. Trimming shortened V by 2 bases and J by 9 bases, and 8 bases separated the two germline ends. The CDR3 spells CASSYGESEQFF. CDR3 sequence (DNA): TGTGCCAGCAGTTACGGGGAGAGTGAGCAGTTCTTC.

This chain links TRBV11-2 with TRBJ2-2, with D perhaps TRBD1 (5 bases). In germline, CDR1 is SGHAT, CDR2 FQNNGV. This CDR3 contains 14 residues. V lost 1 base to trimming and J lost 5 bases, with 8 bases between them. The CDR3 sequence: CASSLAGNTGELFF. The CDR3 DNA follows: TGTGCCAGCAGCTTAGCAGGGAATACCGGGGAGCTGTTTTTT.

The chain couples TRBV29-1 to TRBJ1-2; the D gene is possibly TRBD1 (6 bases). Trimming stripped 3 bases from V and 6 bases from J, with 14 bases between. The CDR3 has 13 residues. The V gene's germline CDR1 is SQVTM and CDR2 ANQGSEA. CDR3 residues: CSVDGRGAHGYTF. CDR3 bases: TGCAGCGTTGATGGGAGGGGGGCGCATGGCTACACCTTC.

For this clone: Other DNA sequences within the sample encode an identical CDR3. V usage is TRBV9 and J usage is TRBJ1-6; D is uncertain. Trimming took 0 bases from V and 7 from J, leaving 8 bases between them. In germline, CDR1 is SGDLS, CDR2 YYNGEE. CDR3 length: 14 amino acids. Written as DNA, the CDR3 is TGTGCCAGCAGCGTAGATGCGGGAAATTCACCCCTCCACTTT. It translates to CASSVDAGNSPLHF.